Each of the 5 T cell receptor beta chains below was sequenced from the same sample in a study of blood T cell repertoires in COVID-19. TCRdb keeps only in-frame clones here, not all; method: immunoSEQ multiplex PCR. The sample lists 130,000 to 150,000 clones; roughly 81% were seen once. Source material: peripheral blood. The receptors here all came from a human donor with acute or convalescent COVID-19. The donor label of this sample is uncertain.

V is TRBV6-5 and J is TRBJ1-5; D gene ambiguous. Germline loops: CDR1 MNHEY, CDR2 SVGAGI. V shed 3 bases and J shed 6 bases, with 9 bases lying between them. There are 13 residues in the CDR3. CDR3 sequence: CASSYSEVQPQHF. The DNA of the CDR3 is TGTGCCAGCAGTTATTCGGAGGTTCAGCCCCAGCATTTT.

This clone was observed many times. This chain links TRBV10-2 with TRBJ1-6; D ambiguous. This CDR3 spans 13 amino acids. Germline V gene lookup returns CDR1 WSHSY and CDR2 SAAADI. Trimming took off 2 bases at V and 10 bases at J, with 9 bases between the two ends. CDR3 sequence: CASSEVGSSPLHF. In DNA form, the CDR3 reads TGCGCCAGCAGTGAGGTGGGGAGCTCACCCCTCCACTTT.

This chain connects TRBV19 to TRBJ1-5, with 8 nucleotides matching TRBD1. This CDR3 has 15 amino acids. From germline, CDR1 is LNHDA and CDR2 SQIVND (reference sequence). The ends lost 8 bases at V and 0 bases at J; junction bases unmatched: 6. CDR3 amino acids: CASEDRAHSNQPQHF. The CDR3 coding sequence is TGTGCCAGTGAGGACAGGGCCCATAGCAATCAGCCCCAGCATTTT.

CDR3 loop: CASIGAIGQGGDGYTF. CDR3 DNA: TGTGCCAGCATCGGGGCCATAGGACAGGGAGGAGATGGCTACACCTTC. The V gene is TRBV28, the J gene TRBJ1-2, with 8 bases identical to TRBD1. The CDR3 consists of 16 residues. J gave up 6 bases and V 7 bases, and 16 bases lay outside the gene matches. Germline V gene sequence: CDR1 MDHEN, CDR2 SYDVKM.

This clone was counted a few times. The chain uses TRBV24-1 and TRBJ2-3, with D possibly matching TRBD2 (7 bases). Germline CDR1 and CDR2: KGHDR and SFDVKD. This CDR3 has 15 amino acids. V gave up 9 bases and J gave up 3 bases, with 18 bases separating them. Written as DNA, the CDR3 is TGTGCCACCCGAGGACGGGGGGCAGGAACAGATACGCAGTATTTT. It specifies CATRGRGAGTDTQYF.